The 20 T cell receptor beta chains below come from one sample, sequenced in a study of blood T cell repertoires in COVID-19. Profiling relied on immunoSEQ multiplex PCR, and the TCRdb table lists in-frame clones only, not all of them. The repertoire holds roughly 190,000 clones, with about four fifths as singletons. Sample: peripheral blood. These receptors were taken from a woman in her forties with COVID-19, enrolled during active disease.

This clone was found once. The chain recombines TRBV15 with TRBJ2-3; D might be TRBD1 (5 bases). The CDR3 sequence is 14 residues long. Germline loops: CDR1 LNHNV, CDR2 YYDKDF (reference sequence). Trimming took off 4 bases at V and 4 bases at J, with 12 bases between the two ends. The CDR3 sequence: CATSNPGLADTQYF. In DNA form, the CDR3 reads TGTGCCACCAGCAATCCAGGGCTGGCAGATACGCAGTATTTT.

This sequence joins TRBV2 and TRBJ2-5; 8 nucleotides agree with TRBD1. CDR3 length: 14 residues. Germline V gene sequence: CDR1 SNHLY, CDR2 FYNNEI. Germline trimming cut 5 bases from V and 4 bases from J; bases unmatched to any gene: 6. The CDR3, as DNA: TGTGCCAGCAGTAACAGGGGGTACAGAGAGACCCAGTACTTC. Translation gives CASSNRGYRETQYF. Full variable domain (remainder filled in from reference TRBV2 and TRBJ2-5): EPEVTQTPSHQVTQMGQEVILRCVPISNHLYFYWYRQILGQKVEFLVSFYNNEISEKSEIFDDQFSVERPDGSNFTLKIRSTKLEDSAMYFCASSNRGYRETQYFGPGTRLLVL.

The chain's CDR3 is CASSVAAGGTYNEQFF. DNA of the CDR3: TGTGCCAGCAGCGTAGCGGCGGGAGGGACCTACAATGAGCAGTTCTTC. The rearrangement uses TRBV9 and TRBJ2-1, with 9 bases lining up with TRBD2. Unmatched junction bases numbered 3, after V lost 0 bases and J lost 2 bases. The CDR3 extends over 16 amino acids. Per germline, CDR1 SGDLS and CDR2 YYNGEE. Together with reference TRBV9 and TRBJ2-1, the CDR3 gives the full variable domain: DSGVTQTPKHLITATGQRVTLRCSPRSGDLSVYWYQQSLDQGLQFLIQYYNGEERAKGNILERFSAQQFPDLHSELNLSSLELGDSALYFCASSVAAGGTYNEQFFGPGTRLTVL.

V is TRBV19 and J is TRBJ2-3; TRBD2 matches at 8 bases. Germline lookup yields CDR1 LNHDA and CDR2 SQIVND (reference sequence). With 2 bases clipped from V and 0 bases from J, the junction kept 7 bases outside the gene matches. The CDR3 runs to 17 residues. The CDR3 sequence: CASSIPRGGGSTDTQYF. The CDR3, as DNA: TGTGCCAGTAGTATACCCCGAGGCGGGGGGAGCACAGATACGCAGTATTTT.

The CDR3 bases are TGTGCCAGCAGTTATTATGGCAAAAGCACAGATACGCAGTATTTT. Its protein is CASSYYGKSTDTQYF. This rearrangement joins TRBV6-5 to TRBJ2-3; D ambiguous. This CDR3 is built from 15 residues. Trimming removed 3 bases from V and 0 bases from J, with 10 bases in between. Per the germline V gene, CDR1 is MNHEY and CDR2 is SVGAGI.

This sequence joins TRBV12-3 or TRBV12-4 and TRBJ1-1, with D unresolved. The CDR3 length is 13 residues. Trimming pared 6 bases from V and 3 bases from J, leaving 11 bases between. CDR3 in DNA: TGTGCCAGCAGGACTGGGTTTTACACTGAAGCTTTCTTT. This translates into CASRTGFYTEAFF.

V gene TRBV2 combines with J gene TRBJ1-1; possibly TRBD1 for D (5 bases). Germline loops: CDR1 SNHLY, CDR2 FYNNEI. This CDR3 contains 13 residues. Trimming removed 7 bases from V and 2 bases from J, with 11 bases in between. The CDR3 DNA sequence: TGTGCCAGCAACGGACAAAGAAACACTGAAGCTTTCTTT. Its protein is CASNGQRNTEAFF. Together with reference TRBV2 and TRBJ1-1, the CDR3 gives the full variable domain: EPEVTQTPSHQVTQMGQEVILRCVPISNHLYFYWYRQILGQKVEFLVSFYNNEISEKSEIFDDQFSVERPDGSNFTLKIRSTKLEDSAMYFCASNGQRNTEAFFGQGTRLTVV.

V usage is TRBV20-1 and J usage is TRBJ1-2, with D unresolved. CDR1 is DFQATT and CDR2 is SNEGSKA in the germline V gene (reference sequence). CDR3 size: 11 residues. Trimming cost V 4 bases and J 3 bases, with 6 bases left between them. CDR3 in amino acids: CSANSYYGYTF. In nucleotides, the CDR3 is TGCAGTGCTAATTCATACTATGGCTACACCTTC.

V gene TRBV5-6 combines with J gene TRBJ1-4; possible D gene TRBD1, 5 bases. V was trimmed by 2 bases and J by 7 bases, leaving 9 bases between them. Germline V gene data show CDR1 as SGHDT and CDR2 as YYEEEE. There are 13 residues in the CDR3. In nucleotides, the CDR3 is TGTGCCAGCAGCTTATTAGGGGTTGAAAAACTGTTTTTT. Encoded protein: CASSLLGVEKLFF. The whole variable domain, remainder taken from reference TRBV5-6 and TRBJ1-4, is DAGVTQSPTHLIKTRGQQVTLRCSPKSGHDTVSWYQQALGQGPQFIFQYYEEEERQRGNFPDRFSGHQFPNYSSELNVNALLLGDSALYLCASSLLGVEKLFFGSGTQLSVL.

V is TRBV5-4 and J is TRBJ1-5; TRBD1 is a possible D gene (5 bases). The V gene lost 5 bases and the J gene lost 0 bases, with 15 bases spanning the gap. Germline V CDR1 and CDR2: SGHNT, YYREEE (reference sequence). CDR3 length equals 16 residues. The CDR3 coding sequence is TGTGCCAGCAGTCCTGGGGGGGGAGGTAGCAATCAGCCCCAGCATTTT. It codes for CASSPGGGGSNQPQHF.

V and J are TRBV18 and TRBJ1-4, with 8 bases that match TRBD1. This CDR3 is 16 amino acids long. CDR1 is KGHSH and CDR2 is LQKENI in the germline V gene. The ends lost 1 base at V and 4 bases at J; junction bases unmatched: 5. CDR3 in amino acids: CASSPLRTGSNEKLFF. In DNA, the CDR3 is TGTGCCAGCTCACCACTCCGGACAGGGAGTAATGAAAAACTGTTTTTT.

This chain joins TRBV28 and TRBJ1-5; D might be TRBD1 (5 bases). The V end was cut by 6 bases, the J end by 1 base, with 13 bases between. Germline CDR1 reads MDHEN; CDR2 reads SYDVKM. The CDR3 contains 15 residues. CDR3 in amino acids: CASRDNILSNQPQHF. The DNA for the CDR3 is TGTGCCAGCAGGGACAACATCTTAAGCAATCAGCCCCAGCATTTT. The full variable domain, in which reference TRBV28 and TRBJ1-5 provide the parts outside the CDR3, is DVKVTQSSRYLVKRTGEKVFLECVQDMDHENMFWYRQDPGLGLRLIYFSYDVKMKEKGDIPEGYSVSREKKERFSLILESASTNQTSMYLCASRDNILSNQPQHFGDGTRLSIL.

This clone was counted a few times. This chain links TRBV3-1 (or the pseudogene TRBV3-2) with TRBJ1-2; 7 positions match TRBD1. The CDR3 consists of 15 residues. V lost 3 bases, J lost 7 bases, and 11 bases stayed unmatched. The V gene's germline CDR1 is LGHDT and CDR2 YNNKEL (reference sequence). In DNA form, the CDR3 reads TGTGCCAGCAGCCATTTAGGACAGGCACGTAGTGGCTACACCTTC. Translation gives CASSHLGQARSGYTF.

The chain uses TRBV4-1 and TRBJ1-1, with D unresolved. V dropped 3 bases and J dropped 6 bases, with 20 bases sitting between them. The length of the CDR3 is 16 residues. Germline V lookup: CDR1 MGHRA, CDR2 YSYEKL. CDR3 sequence: CASSQPVSGRLAEAFF. CDR3 DNA sequence: TGCGCCAGCAGCCAGCCTGTGAGCGGGAGACTGGCTGAAGCTTTCTTT.

V gene TRBV27 combines with J gene TRBJ1-5; D possibly corresponds to TRBD1 (6 bases). Germline assignment: CDR1 MNHEY and CDR2 SMNVEV (reference sequence). V lost 6 bases, J lost 0 bases, and 18 bases lay in between. The CDR3 spans 17 residues. The CDR3 reads CASSLYGGQVSNQPQHF. CDR3 bases: TGTGCCAGCAGCCTCTATGGGGGACAAGTTAGCAATCAGCCCCAGCATTTT.

The chain recombines TRBV27 with TRBJ1-4, with 8 bases lining up with TRBD1. The germline CDR1 and CDR2 sequences are MNHEY and SMNVEV (reference sequence). Unmatched junction bases numbered 9, after V lost 5 bases and J lost 7 bases. The CDR3 runs to 15 residues. CDR3 DNA: TGTGCCAGCAGTGGGGCCGGGACAGGAGGTGAAAAACTGTTTTTT. Its translation is CASSGAGTGGEKLFF.

The chain has TRBV4-1 and TRBJ2-1, with D unclear. Germline CDR1 is MGHRA and CDR2 is YSYEKL. V lost 1 base to trimming and J lost 9 bases, with 7 bases between them. The CDR3 sequence is 12 residues long. The CDR3 region has the DNA TGCGCCAGCAGCCAAGTGAATAGTGAGCAGTTCTTC. Protein: CASSQVNSEQFF.

J is TRBJ2-1 and V is TRBV19; unclear D gene. The CDR3 runs to 14 residues. Trimming shortened V by 4 bases and J by 4 bases, and 11 bases separated the two germline ends. Germline CDR1 LNHDA, CDR2 SQIVND (reference sequence). CDR3 nucleotide sequence: TGTGCCAGTAGTACCACTCTTTCTTACAATGAGCAGTTCTTC. This encodes CASSTTLSYNEQFF.

CDR3 residues: CASSLQGNTIYF. For the CDR3, the DNA is TGTGCCAGCAGCCTACAGGGAAACACCATATATTTT. The genes are TRBV7-8 and TRBJ1-3; D gene uncertain. Germline loops: CDR1 SGHVS, CDR2 FQNEAQ. The CDR3 totals 12 residues. V dropped 5 bases and J dropped 4 bases, with 6 bases sitting between them.

This clone came up a few times. V is TRBV3-1 (or the pseudogene TRBV3-2) and J is TRBJ2-1; TRBD2 agrees at 15 bases. Looked up from germline, CDR1 is LGHDT and CDR2 is YNNKEL (reference sequence). V trimming: 0 bases; J trimming: 7 bases; junction bases outside the gene matches: 4. The CDR3 is 17 residues long. The CDR3 reads CASSQETGLAGGNEQFF. DNA of the CDR3: TGTGCCAGCAGCCAAGAGACGGGACTAGCGGGGGGAAATGAGCAGTTCTTC.